The 27 T cell receptor beta chains below all came from one sample that was sequenced in a study of T-cell reconstitution after alpha-beta-depleted transplantation in children. The TCRbeta library incorporated unique molecular identifiers. TCRdb recomputed calls from the PCR reads with MiXCR, one row per CDR3 protein. The sample comprises approximately 230,000 distinct CDR3 sequences, roughly a quarter of which are singletons, and around 4.8% rests with the top ten. The material sequenced was PBMCs, mostly from graft donor cells, taken 360 days after TCRalphabeta/CD19-depleted stem cell transplant. All receptors come from a female patient aged 2 to 10 who had a stem cell transplant for congenital amegakaryocytic thrombocytopenia, so the T cells may come from the graft donor.

The chain has TRBV28 and TRBJ2-2, with 9 bases that match TRBD1. From germline, CDR1 is MDHEN and CDR2 SYDVKM. V dropped 5 bases and J dropped 5; count of bases not matched to a gene: 12. There are 17 residues in the CDR3. As DNA, the CDR3 is TGTGCCAGCAGTATACTCCTCACAGGGGGCGGGACCGGGGAGCTGTTTTTT. Translated, it gives CASSILLTGGGTGELFF.

This clonotype has a handful of counts. The chain employs TRBV6-5 and TRBJ2-3; 7 bases map to TRBD1. The CDR3 covers 15 residues. The J segment lost 4 bases and the V segment lost 4 bases, leaving 8 bases of the junction unmatched. CDR1 is MNHEY, CDR2 SVGAGI, per germline. The CDR3 bases are TGTGCCAGCAGTTTTCACAGGGGTATGGCAGATACGCAGTATTTT. Its translation: CASSFHRGMADTQYF.

The sample holds one count of this clonotype. The gene calls are TRBV12-5 and TRBJ2-4, with D unresolved. Trimming left V 0 bases short and J 0 bases short, with 9 bases between. Germline V gene data show CDR1 as LGHNT and CDR2 as FRNRAP. CDR3 length equals 16 residues. The CDR3 protein is CASGLVQIRAKNIQYF. The CDR3 DNA reads TGTGCTAGTGGTTTGGTACAGATAAGAGCCAAAAACATTCAGTACTTC. The variable domain in full, completed from reference TRBV12-5 and TRBJ2-4, reads DARVTQTPRHKVTEMGQEVTMRCQPILGHNTVFWYRQTMMQGLELLAYFRNRAPLDDSGMPKDRFSAEMPDATLATLKIQPSEPRDSAVYFCASGLVQIRAKNIQYFGAGTRLSVL.

This clonotype was found many times. This sequence joins TRBV12-3 or TRBV12-4 and TRBJ2-1, with 13 positions matching TRBD2. The J segment lost 12 bases and the V segment lost 6 bases, leaving 11 bases of the junction unmatched. This CDR3 has 15 amino acids. The CDR3 DNA sequence: TGTGCCAGCAGCCGGGGACTAGCGGGACAGGTGGGGCAGTTCTTC. This translates into CASSRGLAGQVGQFF.

A remark on this clonotype: At one of its ends the junction is not consistent with the germline gene, which may arise from a read error. The rearrangement joins TRBV7-2 to TRBJ2-7; a weak D match, TRBD2 (6 bases). The CDR3 runs 15 residues. Germline CDR1 SGHTA, CDR2 FQGNSA. The CDR3 DNA follows: TGTGCCAACAGCTTAGTGGACGTCGGAGGGAACGAGCAGTACTTC. It yields the protein CANSLVDVGGNEQYF.

The chain recombines TRBV11-2 with TRBJ2-1, with D perhaps TRBD2 (5 bases). V was clipped by 0 bases and J by 2 bases, with 14 bases between them. The CDR3 length is 17 residues. Germline CDR1 and CDR2: SGHAT and FQNNGV. The CDR3 spells CASSLDLAGVPYNEQFF. The CDR3 DNA sequence: TGTGCCAGCAGCTTAGATCTCGCGGGTGTCCCCTACAATGAGCAGTTCTTC.

The chain combines TRBV5-1 with TRBJ1-3, with 8 bases identical to TRBD1. V shed 0 bases, J shed 4 bases, and the junction held 3 bases outside the gene matches. The CDR3 totals 15 residues. The germline CDR1 and CDR2 sequences are SGHRS and YFSETQ. DNA of the CDR3: TGCGCCAGCAGCTTGGGACAGGGGAGAGGAAACACCATATATTTT. This codes for CASSLGQGRGNTIYF.

The chain's CDR3 is CASRVTSGTPETQYF. The CDR3 DNA follows: TGCGCCAGCAGGGTGACTAGCGGGACGCCAGAGACCCAGTACTTC. This chain connects TRBV5-1 to TRBJ2-5, with 11 bases that match TRBD2. The CDR3 is 15 residues long. V lost 5 bases and J lost 4; bases outside the gene matches: 7. The germline gives CDR1 SGHRS, CDR2 YFSETQ.

In this sample, this clonotype turned up many times. The chain is built from TRBV4-3 and TRBJ2-3, with 10 bases identical to TRBD2. Germline values: CDR1 LGHNA, CDR2 YSLEER. This CDR3 has 19 residues. Unmatched junction bases numbered 16, after V lost 2 bases and J lost 5 bases. CDR3 DNA sequence: TGCGCCAGCAGCCAAACCCACTCCCTGACTAGCGGGTTTGTAGATACGCAGTATTTT. This gives the protein CASSQTHSLTSGFVDTQYF.

This clonotype was seen a handful of times. The rearrangement uses TRBV12-3 or TRBV12-4 and TRBJ2-3; TRBD2 matches 13 bases. The V and J ends lost 1 base and 5 bases, in that order; junction bases with no gene match: 6. The CDR3 length is 17 residues. The CDR3 reads CASSLEGLAGWGDTQYF. The CDR3 DNA sequence: TGTGCCAGCAGTTTAGAGGGACTAGCGGGATGGGGAGATACGCAGTATTTT.

The V gene is TRBV10-1, the J gene TRBJ2-1, with TRBD2 identical over 11 bases. This CDR3 has 17 amino acids. Per the germline V gene, CDR1 is WNHNN and CDR2 is SYGVQD (reference sequence). V was pared by 0 bases and J by 2 bases, with 3 bases of the junction left unmatched. The CDR3 reads CASSESTSGVTYNEQFF. The CDR3 region has the DNA TGCGCCAGCAGTGAGTCGACTAGCGGGGTTACCTACAATGAGCAGTTCTTC.

This rearrangement joins TRBV4-2 to TRBJ2-7; TRBD1 aligns across 10 bases. This CDR3 has 15 residues. With V trimmed by 1 base and J by 5 bases, 5 bases remained unmatched. The germline V gene encodes CDR1 LGHNA and CDR2 YNFKEQ. The CDR3 spells CASSQGSGTGDEQYF. CDR3 nucleotides: TGTGCCAGCAGCCAAGGTTCCGGGACAGGGGACGAGCAGTACTTC.

This clonotype has at least ten counts. The chain couples TRBV20-1 to TRBJ2-3; D remains unclear. Trimming stripped 5 bases from V and 1 base from J, with 10 bases between. This CDR3 has 13 amino acids. From germline, CDR1 is DFQATT and CDR2 SNEGSKA (reference sequence). The CDR3 DNA reads as TGCAGTGCTCAGAATGCTGGCACAGATACGCAGTATTTT. Translated, it gives CSAQNAGTDTQYF.

This clonotype was found a few times. The chain has TRBV29-1 and TRBJ1-4; possible D gene TRBD1, 5 bases. The CDR3 consists of 13 residues. V lost 7 bases to trimming and J lost 8 bases, with 17 bases between them. Germline loops: CDR1 SQVTM, CDR2 ANQGSEA. The CDR3 nucleotides read TGCAGCGCCCGGCAGGGAAGAATGGAAAAACTGTTTTTT. Translation: CSARQGRMEKLFF.

The chain uses TRBV24-1 and TRBJ2-7; 11 bases fit TRBD1. The CDR3 totals 14 residues. Trimming cost V 4 bases and J 7 bases; bases outside gene matches: 5. Looked up from germline, CDR1 is KGHDR and CDR2 is SFDVKD. The CDR3 region has the DNA TGTGCCACCAGTGAAGCCGGGACAGGGGGAGAGCAGTACTTC. This gives the protein CATSEAGTGGEQYF.

A few counts support this clonotype. The rearrangement uses TRBV12-3 or TRBV12-4 and TRBJ2-5; 8 nucleotides line up with TRBD2. J gave up 5 bases and V 5 bases, and 7 bases lay outside the gene matches. The CDR3 runs to 14 residues. CDR3 amino acids: CASSPLAGRETQYF. The CDR3 DNA reads as TGTGCCAGCAGTCCGTTAGCGGGAAGGGAGACCCAGTACTTC.

The table lists this clonotype with many counts. The chain joins TRBV28 to TRBJ2-7, with D tentatively TRBD1 (5 bases). With 3 bases removed from V and 3 bases from J, the gap between germline ends came to 9 bases. From germline, CDR1 is MDHEN and CDR2 SYDVKM. The CDR3 covers 13 residues. In DNA form, the CDR3 reads TGTGCCAGCAGTTTTTCAGGGCTCTACGAGCAGTACTTC. It specifies CASSFSGLYEQYF.

This clonotype showed up just a few times. V and J are TRBV9 and TRBJ2-1; TRBD2 agrees at 7 bases. From germline, CDR1 is SGDLS and CDR2 YYNGEE. The CDR3 spans 17 residues. V dropped 4 bases and J dropped 1; count of bases not matched to a gene: 11. CDR3 amino acids: CASSHGGGRGSYNEQFF. CDR3 nucleotides: TGTGCCAGCAGCCACGGTGGCGGGAGAGGTTCCTACAATGAGCAGTTCTTC.

The rearrangement joins TRBV5-1 to TRBJ2-4, with D maybe TRBD1 (5 bases). Germline loops: CDR1 SGHRS, CDR2 YFSETQ. This CDR3 region has 18 residues. The V and J ends lost 0 bases and 3 bases respectively, with 19 bases between them. The CDR3 bases are TGCGCCAGCAGCTTGGCGAGCCAGGGCTCTCCTTTCAAAAACATTCAGTACTTC. It yields the protein CASSLASQGSPFKNIQYF.

The chain employs TRBV12-3 or TRBV12-4 and TRBJ2-1, with D unclear. The CDR3 has 16 amino acids. V was trimmed by 6 bases and J by 2 bases, leaving 17 bases between them. The CDR3, as DNA: TGTGCCAGCAGCCACCCCACCCTACATCCCTACAATGAGCAGTTCTTC. It is translated as CASSHPTLHPYNEQFF.

The V call is TRBV4-1, the J call TRBJ2-1, with TRBD1 as a possible D gene (5 bases). V lost 3 bases and J 8 bases, leaving 14 bases between the germline ends. The CDR3 spans 14 residues. Germline CDR1 and CDR2: MGHRA and YSYEKL. The CDR3 nucleotides read TGCGCCAGCAGCCACCGCCCGGACAAGGATGAGCAGTTCTTC. Amino acids: CASSHRPDKDEQFF.

This clonotype has a count of ten or more. The V and J genes are TRBV5-1 and TRBJ2-3, with TRBD1 as a possible D gene (6 bases). With 3 bases removed from V and 2 bases from J, the gap between germline ends came to 16 bases. This CDR3 is 16 amino acids long. CDR1 is SGHRS, CDR2 YFSETQ, per germline. The CDR3 DNA follows: TGCGCCAGCAGCTCTCAGGGGAGCCGCCTCACAGATACGCAGTATTTT. Translation gives CASSSQGSRLTDTQYF.

Notes on this clonotype: A read error may explain this, as a much larger clone is one base away. V gene TRBV25-1 combines with J gene TRBJ2-7, with no clear D. The CDR3 loop spans 13 amino acids. Per the germline V gene, CDR1 is MGHDK and CDR2 is SYGVNS. Trimming shortened V by 3 bases and J by 3 bases, and 9 bases separated the two germline ends. The CDR3 DNA reads as TGTGCCAGCAGTGAGCCACTCTGCTACGAGCAGTACTTC. It is translated as CASSEPLCYEQYF.

The chain recombines TRBV20-1 with TRBJ2-7, with TRBD2 as a possible D gene (5 bases). Germline lookup yields CDR1 DFQATT and CDR2 SNEGSKA (reference sequence). CDR3 length: 14 residues. Trimming left V 4 bases short and J 0 bases short, with 13 bases between. CDR3 sequence: CSATEVRASYEQYF. In DNA, the CDR3 is TGCAGTGCTACGGAGGTGCGAGCCTCCTACGAGCAGTACTTC.

In this sample, this clonotype turned up many times. The chain links TRBV5-1 to TRBJ2-3; no clear D. V lost 0 bases, J lost 3 bases, and 14 bases lay in between. This CDR3 spans 16 amino acids. Germline CDR1 is SGHRS and CDR2 is YFSETQ. The CDR3 region is CASSLVPPRPTDTQYF. The CDR3 bases are TGCGCCAGCAGCTTGGTGCCTCCTCGGCCGACAGATACGCAGTATTTT.

The table lists this clonotype with a few counts. This sequence joins TRBV28 and TRBJ2-7; the D gene is possibly TRBD2 (6 bases). Germline V CDR1 and CDR2: MDHEN, SYDVKM. Trimming pared 6 bases from V and 2 bases from J, leaving 11 bases between. The CDR3 is 13 amino acids. The CDR3 here is CASRTGDTYEQYF. CDR3 nucleotides: TGTGCCAGCAGGACGGGAGACACCTACGAGCAGTACTTC.

The chain has TRBV20-1 and TRBJ2-3, with a possible D match to TRBD1 (6 bases). CDR3 size: 16 residues. V was pared by 4 bases and J by 1 base, with 18 bases between. Germline CDR1 reads DFQATT; CDR2 reads SNEGSKA (reference sequence). CDR3 amino acids: CSAIGNRVAGTDTQYF. CDR3 sequence (DNA): TGCAGTGCTATAGGTAACAGGGTGGCGGGCACAGATACGCAGTATTTT.